This passage covers 9 T cell receptor beta chains from one sample sequenced in a study of blood T cells in healthy people across ages. A sample-barcoded 5' primer and a J-beta primer mix were used in a second PCR of roughly 7 to 11 cycles. TCRdb re-derived calls from the 5' RACE reads in MiXCR, one entry per CDR3 protein. The sample shows 650,000 to 950,000 distinct CDR3 sequences, approximately 48% of them seen only once. Sample: blood. These receptor sequences come from a man between 60 and 70 years old in good health.

V and J are TRBV3-1 and TRBJ2-3, with D hard to call. Germline values: CDR1 LGHDT, CDR2 YNNKEL (reference sequence). With 4 bases removed from V and 8 bases from J, the gap between germline ends came to 10 bases. There are 12 residues in the CDR3. The CDR3 here is CASSLGNSTQYF. DNA of the CDR3: TGTGCCAGCAGCCTTGGTAATAGTACGCAGTATTTT.

This clonotype was detected only a few times. The chain combines TRBV4-3 with TRBJ2-5; either TRBD1 or TRBD2 may fit D (6 bases each). CDR3 length equals 15 residues. Trimming removed 0 bases from V and 5 bases from J, with 13 bases in between. Germline CDR1 and CDR2: LGHNA and YSLEER. The CDR3 coding sequence is TGCGCCAGCAGCCAAGATATGGGGGCGGGGGAGACCCAGTACTTC. Protein product: CASSQDMGAGETQYF.

This clonotype was counted between two and nine times. The V call is TRBV29-1, the J call TRBJ2-7; no definite D call. Trimming cost V 6 bases and J 2 bases, with 11 bases left between them. The CDR3 has 12 residues. The V gene's germline CDR1 is SQVTM and CDR2 ANQGSEA. CDR3 loop: CSVVKGTYEQYF. CDR3 DNA sequence: TGCAGCGTGGTTAAGGGAACCTACGAGCAGTACTTC.

CDR3 residues: CASSFGLAGPYRETLYF. The CDR3 DNA reads TGTGCCAGCAGCTTCGGACTAGCGGGGCCTTATCGGGAGACCCTGTACTTC. The chain couples TRBV7-9 to TRBJ2-7; 12 nucleotides match TRBD2. Germline loops: CDR1 SEHNR, CDR2 FQNEAQ (reference sequence). With V trimmed by 3 bases and J by 12 bases, 18 bases remained unmatched. The CDR3 has 17 amino acids. Drawing the rest from reference TRBV7-9 and TRBJ2-7, the complete variable domain is DTGVSQNPRHKITKRGQNVTFRCDPISEHNRLYWYRQTLGQGPEFLTYFQNEAQLEKSRLLSDRFSAERPKGSFSTLEIQRTEQGDSAMYLCASSFGLAGPYRETLYFGPGTRLTVT.

This sequence joins TRBV19 and TRBJ1-2; D possibly corresponds to TRBD1 (5 bases). Germline V CDR1 and CDR2: LNHDA, SQIVND (reference sequence). CDR3 length: 15 residues. Trimming took 6 bases from V and 4 from J, leaving 18 bases between them. CDR3 in amino acids: CASRPTGSLLYGYTF. The CDR3 region has the DNA TGTGCCAGTAGACCCACAGGTTCTCTACTCTATGGCTACACCTTC.

The table lists this clonotype with a few counts. The V call is TRBV7-2, the J call TRBJ1-2; D gene uncertain. Trimming cost V 5 bases and J 7 bases, with 14 bases left between them. The length of the CDR3 is 13 residues. Germline V lookup: CDR1 SGHTA, CDR2 FQGNSA. The CDR3 spells CASSPRTGSGYTF. CDR3 sequence (DNA): TGTGCCAGCAGCCCCAGGACTGGAAGTGGCTACACCTTC.

The chain has TRBV6-2 or TRBV6-3 and TRBJ2-5; D ambiguous. This CDR3 is built from 12 residues. V gave up 2 bases and J gave up 7 bases, with 8 bases separating them. CDR1 is MNHEY and CDR2 is SVGEGT in the germline V gene. CDR3 residues: CASSYGHGTQYF. The CDR3 bases are TGTGCCAGCAGTTACGGGCACGGGACCCAGTACTTC.

The V gene is TRBV30, the J gene TRBJ1-1; no reliable D call. The CDR3 loop spans 12 amino acids. The V end lost 0 bases, the J end lost 1 base, and 3 bases lay between the germline ends. Germline V gives CDR1 GTSNPN, CDR2 SVGIG (reference sequence). The CDR3 DNA reads as TGTGCCTGGAGTGTACCGAACACTGAAGCTTTCTTT. Protein product: CAWSVPNTEAFF.

The V call is TRBV5-1, the J call TRBJ1-2; weak D call: TRBD1 (5 bases). V was pared by 3 bases and J by 4 bases, with 16 bases between. The CDR3 contains 15 residues. The germline V gene has CDR1 SGHRS and CDR2 YFSETQ. For the CDR3, the DNA is TGCGCCAGCAGCTCCGAAGGAAGGGGAGGCTATGGCTACACCTTC. Its translation: CASSSEGRGGYGYTF.